This TCR beta chain is drawn from a study of T cell responses to AZD1222 COVID-19 vaccine. Study results and limitations: Clonal diversity may have been underestimated, and the donors were mostly white British, with more females than males. Recipients of two AZD1222 doses showed rising Spike-specific TCR breadth and depth. The reported proportion of spike-specific TCRs targeting unmutated variant regions was nearly half. Across the whole spike, CD4 TCRs peaked at regions 160-218 and 743-854.

Libraries were prepared by immunoSEQ multiplex PCR; TCRdb keeps only in-frame clonotypes and omits some of them. The table includes roughly 140,000 clones, about 89% detected once. Remarks on this clone: Its antigen is not known.

V was shortened by 1 base and J by 7 bases, with 10 bases between the two germline ends. The CDR3 spans 13 residues. Germline V gives CDR1 LNHNV, CDR2 YYDKDF (reference sequence). This receptor was taken from an adult in good health. Sequenced material: peripheral blood, taken on day 0 of MenACWY control vaccination. J is TRBJ1-1 and V is TRBV15; the D is unclear. The CDR3 nucleotides are TGTGCCACCAGCAGAGGTCGGAGGAGTGAAGCTTTCTTT. It codes for CATSRGRRSEAFF. Supplemented by reference TRBV15 and TRBJ1-1, the full variable domain reads DAMVIQNPRYQVTQFGKPVTLSCSQTLNHNVMYWYQQKSSQAPKLLFHYYDKDFNNEADTPDNFQSRRPNTSFCFLDIRSPGLGDTAMYLCATSRGRRSEAFFGQGTRLTVV.